The clone carrying this T cell receptor beta chain occurred many times. Antigen: not known. This sample stems from a study of metastatic and nonmetastatic thyroid tumors. TCRdb reanalyzed the PCR reads with MiXCR. The sample includes tens of thousands of clones, roughly a quarter seen only once; the top ten take approximately 12%. Thyroid surgery was performed in patients who had received no treatment beforehand. Whole-study results and caveats: Significantly higher TCR beta diversity was reportedly seen in malignant thyroid tumors than benign nodules, in blood and tumor.

The J segment lost 7 bases and the V segment lost 6 bases, leaving 20 bases of the junction unmatched. The CDR3 covers 18 residues. The germline gives CDR1 DFQATT, CDR2 SNEGSKA (reference sequence). The rearrangement links TRBV20-1 to TRBJ2-1, with 11 bases that match TRBD2. The sample consisted of tumor tissue. The TCR sequence derives from a male donor with papillary thyroid cancer or a benign thyroid nodule (not recorded which). Some clones in this sample may be carry-over from other donors' samples. The CDR3 loop is CSADPGTSGAVGLNEQFF. DNA for the CDR3: TGCAGTGCCGATCCCGGGACTAGCGGAGCCGTAGGTCTGAATGAGCAGTTCTTC.